The clone carrying this TCR beta chain was recorded only once. This entry belongs to a study of blood T cell repertoires in COVID-19. Study summary: Acute and convalescent COVID-19 specimens originated in the United States, Italy and Spain. The cDNA or gDNA used as material had been derived from T cells, B-cell-depleted T cells, or PBMCs.

CDR3 size: 14 residues. In germline, CDR1 is SGHRS, CDR2 YFSETQ. The ends lost 0 bases at V and 13 bases at J; junction bases unmatched: 7. In the authors' methods: The assay estimated nucleated cells by amplifying reference gene primers. Generated by immunoSEQ multiplex PCR, the TCRdb table keeps only in-frame clones and is missing some. V and J calls and clone size follow that table, whereas D and trimming were derived from the DNA. This sample has 75,000 to 95,000 clones, with about 85% found just once. The chain combines TRBV5-1 with TRBJ1-6; 7 bases agree with TRBD1. The source is an elderly man with active or convalescent COVID-19. The sequencing sample was made of peripheral blood. CDR3 coding DNA: TGCGCCAGCAGCTTGGGGACAGGACTTTTTCCCCTCCACTTT. Translated, it gives CASSLGTGLFPLHF.